The rows below give T cell receptor beta chains drawn from one sample of a study of T cells after yellow fever vaccination. TCRdb called the 5' RACE reads again in MiXCR, with one record for every CDR3 protein. Of around 320,000 distinct CDR3 sequences in the sample, approximately 4% were seen once. Specimen: PBMCs, collected 15 days after the yellow fever booster vaccination. The receptors stem from a man between 18 and 29 years old who received the YFV17D yellow fever vaccine. CDR3s include the opening cysteine and the closing phenylalanine or tryptophan. Fields, in order: V gene, J gene, CDR3 protein.

V: TRBV30; J: TRBJ1-5; CDR3: CAWSMGGSQPQHF
V: TRBV9; J: TRBJ2-5; CDR3: CASSVGTSGIQETQYF
V: TRBV7-2; J: TRBJ1-2; CDR3: CASSRPGTGIYGYTF
V: TRBV6-2/TRBV6-3; J: TRBJ2-1; CDR3: CASSSGGGRAVF
V: TRBV3-1; J: TRBJ2-5; CDR3: CASSLLRGEETQYF
V: TRBV12-3/TRBV12-4; J: TRBJ2-1; CDR3: CAPTVGLGGWQFF
V: TRBV6-1; J: TRBJ1-5; CDR3: CASNMKRDRNSNQPQHF
V: TRBV7-8; J: TRBJ1-1; CDR3: CASSTTGWNTEAFF
V: TRBV7-9; J: TRBJ2-2; CDR3: CASRGAVSITGELFF
V: TRBV10-3; J: TRBJ2-1; CDR3: CAISEAGARGSYNEQFF
V: TRBV4-3; J: TRBJ2-2; CDR3: CASSQGGPGELFF
V: TRBV18; J: TRBJ2-7; CDR3: CASSPGGPYEQYF